This TCR beta chain comes out of a study of blood T cell repertoires in COVID-19. Across the whole study: Samples came from the United States, Italy and Spain, spanning acute and convalescent COVID-19. Sample material is recorded as cDNA or gDNA derived from T cells, B-cell-depleted T cells, or PBMCs.

This CDR3 comprises 16 residues. V dropped 0 bases and J dropped 5 bases, with 13 bases sitting between them. CDR1 is SGHDN and CDR2 is FVKESK in the germline V gene. Per the study methods: Amplification of reference gene primers provided the estimated nucleated cell counts. The method was immunoSEQ multiplex PCR; TCRdb's version includes in-frame clones alone and lacks a portion of them. V and J calls plus clone size are reproduced from that table; the DNA served to infer D and trimming. This table has over 300,000 clones, 90% appearing once. The origin of this receptor is a man aged 18 to 30 with active or convalescent COVID-19. Sequenced input: peripheral blood. The chain couples TRBV14 to TRBJ1-4; the D is unclear. CDR3 residues: CASSQDAWEGNEKLFF. For the CDR3, the DNA is TGTGCCAGCAGCCAAGATGCTTGGGAGGGCAATGAAAAACTGTTTTTT.